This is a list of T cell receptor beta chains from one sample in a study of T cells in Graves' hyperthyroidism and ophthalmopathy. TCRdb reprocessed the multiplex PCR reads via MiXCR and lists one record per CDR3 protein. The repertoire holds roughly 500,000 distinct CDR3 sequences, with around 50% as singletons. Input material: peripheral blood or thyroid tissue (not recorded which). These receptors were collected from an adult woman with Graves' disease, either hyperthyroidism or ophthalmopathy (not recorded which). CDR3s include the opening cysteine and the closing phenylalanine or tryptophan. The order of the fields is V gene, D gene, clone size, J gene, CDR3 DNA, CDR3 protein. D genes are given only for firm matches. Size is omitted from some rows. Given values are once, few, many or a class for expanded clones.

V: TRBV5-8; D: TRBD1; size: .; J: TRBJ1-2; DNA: TGTGCCAGCAGCACCGAAGACAGGGGAACTGGCTACACCTTC; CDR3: CASSTEDRGTGYTF
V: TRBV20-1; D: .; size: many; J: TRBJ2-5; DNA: TGCAGTGCTATGTACAGGGACCAAGAGACCCAGTACTTC; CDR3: CSAMYRDQETQYF
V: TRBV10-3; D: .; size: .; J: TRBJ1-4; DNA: TGTGCCATCAGTGAGTCTTGGACCGCTACTAATGAAAAACTGTTTTTT; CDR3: CAISESWTATNEKLFF
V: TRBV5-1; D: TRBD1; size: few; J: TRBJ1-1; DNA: TGCGCCAGCAGCCCGACACAGGGGTTAGGTGAAGCTTTCTTT; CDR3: CASSPTQGLGEAFF
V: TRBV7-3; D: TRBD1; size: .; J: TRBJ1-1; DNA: TGTGCCAGCAGCATCCAACAGGGGGCTAACACTGAAGCTTTCTTT; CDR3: CASSIQQGANTEAFF
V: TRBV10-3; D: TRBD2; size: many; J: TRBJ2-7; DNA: TGTGCCATCAGTGACCTCCCCTCGCTAGCGGGAGTTGGCGAGCAGTACTTC; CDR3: CAISDLPSLAGVGEQYF
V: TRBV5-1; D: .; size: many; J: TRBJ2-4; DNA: TGCGCCAGCAGCCCCTCCTTAGCCAAAAACATTCAGTACTTC; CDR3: CASSPSLAKNIQYF
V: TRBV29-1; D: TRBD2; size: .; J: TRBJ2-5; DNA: TGCAGCGGGCGGGAAATGGGAGGGCTAGGGGAGACCCAGTACTTC; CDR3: CSGREMGGLGETQYF
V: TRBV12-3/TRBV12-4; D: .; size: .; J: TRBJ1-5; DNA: TGTGCCAGCAGCAATCGGGACGGGCTGCCGCCCCAGCATTTT; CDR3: CASSNRDGLPPQHF
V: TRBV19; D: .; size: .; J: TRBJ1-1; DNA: TGTGCCAGTAGTAAAGGGACGGCAGGGAACACTGAAGCTTTCTTT; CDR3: CASSKGTAGNTEAFF
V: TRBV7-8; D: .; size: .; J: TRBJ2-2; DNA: TGTGCCAGCAGCTTAGTAGGTGTGGTGAACACCGGGGAGCTGTTTTTT; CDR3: CASSLVGVVNTGELFF
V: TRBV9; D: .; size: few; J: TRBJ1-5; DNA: TGTGCCAGTGGGCTGAATCAGCCCCAGCATTTT; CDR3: CASGLNQPQHF
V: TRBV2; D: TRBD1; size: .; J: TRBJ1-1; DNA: TGTGCCGGTACCGGGACAGGGGCCGGGTACACTGAAGCTTTCTTT; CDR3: CAGTGTGAGYTEAFF